This TCR beta chain is drawn from a study of blood T cell repertoires in COVID-19. Overall study: Material from acute and convalescent COVID-19 was sourced from the United States, Italy and Spain. Sources were T cells, B-cell-depleted T cells, or PBMCs; the material itself was cDNA or gDNA.

Original analysis: Estimates of nucleated cell counts were drawn from the amplification of reference gene primers. Measured with immunoSEQ multiplex PCR; TCRdb has only the in-frame clones, and not every one. V and J calls and clone size are copied from that table; D and trimming were computed from the DNA. The sample holds around 81,000 clones, roughly 86% seen once. V shed 4 bases and J 4 bases; nucleotides not matched to a gene: 12. The V gene's germline CDR1 is LGHNA and CDR2 YNFKEQ. The CDR3 has 16 residues. The TCR comes from a human donor in a cohort sampled during active COVID-19. Sequencing was done on a sample of peripheral blood. This sequence joins TRBV4-2 and TRBJ2-5; TRBD2 aligns across 7 bases. CDR3 amino acids: CASSPLGGGLVETQYF. The CDR3 nucleotides read TGTGCCAGCAGCCCACTCGGCGGGGGTTTGGTAGAGACCCAGTACTTC.